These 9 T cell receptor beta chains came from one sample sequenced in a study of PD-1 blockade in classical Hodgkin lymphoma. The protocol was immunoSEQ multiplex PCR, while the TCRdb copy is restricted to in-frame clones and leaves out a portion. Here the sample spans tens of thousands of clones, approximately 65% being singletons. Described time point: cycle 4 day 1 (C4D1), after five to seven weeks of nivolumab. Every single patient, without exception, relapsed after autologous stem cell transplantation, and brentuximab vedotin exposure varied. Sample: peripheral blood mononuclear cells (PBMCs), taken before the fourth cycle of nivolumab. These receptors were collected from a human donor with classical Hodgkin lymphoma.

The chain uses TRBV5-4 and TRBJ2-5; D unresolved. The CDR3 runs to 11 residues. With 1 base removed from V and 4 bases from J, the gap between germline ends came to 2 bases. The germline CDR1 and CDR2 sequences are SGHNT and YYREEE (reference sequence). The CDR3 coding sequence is TGTGCCAGCAGCTTGCGAGAGACCCAGTACTTC. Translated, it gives CASSLRETQYF.

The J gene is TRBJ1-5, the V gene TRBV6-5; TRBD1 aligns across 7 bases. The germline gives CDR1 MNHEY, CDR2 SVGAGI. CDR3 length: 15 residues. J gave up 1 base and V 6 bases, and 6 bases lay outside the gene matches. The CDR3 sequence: CASRRDRLSNQPQHF. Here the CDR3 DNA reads TGTGCCAGCAGAAGGGACAGACTGAGCAATCAGCCCCAGCATTTT.

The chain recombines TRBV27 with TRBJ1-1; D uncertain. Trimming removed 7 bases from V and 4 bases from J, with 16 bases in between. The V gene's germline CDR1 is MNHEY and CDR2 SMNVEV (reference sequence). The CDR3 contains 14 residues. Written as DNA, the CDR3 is TGTGCCAGCACCCCCGTTGCGGGGAGCACTGAAGCTTTCTTT. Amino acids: CASTPVAGSTEAFF.

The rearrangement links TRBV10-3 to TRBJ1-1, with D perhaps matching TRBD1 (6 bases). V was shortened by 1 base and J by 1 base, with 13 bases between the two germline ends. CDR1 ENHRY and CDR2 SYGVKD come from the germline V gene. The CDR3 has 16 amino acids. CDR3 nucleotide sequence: TGTGCCATCAGTGAGTGGCAGGGGCCTCCGAACACTGAAGCTTTCTTT. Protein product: CAISEWQGPPNTEAFF.

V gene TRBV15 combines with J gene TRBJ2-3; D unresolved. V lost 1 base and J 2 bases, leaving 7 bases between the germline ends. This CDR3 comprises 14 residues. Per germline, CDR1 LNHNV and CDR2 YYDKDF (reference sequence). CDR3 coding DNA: TGTGCCACCAGCAGAGTACAGACCACAGATACGCAGTATTTT. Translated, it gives CATSRVQTTDTQYF.

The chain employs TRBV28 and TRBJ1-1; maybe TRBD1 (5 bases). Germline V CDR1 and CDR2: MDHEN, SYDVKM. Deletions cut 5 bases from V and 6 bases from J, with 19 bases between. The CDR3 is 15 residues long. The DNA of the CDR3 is TGTGCCAGCAGTCTCCAATGGGGGTTGAGGGCTGAAGCTTTCTTT. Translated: CASSLQWGLRAEAFF.

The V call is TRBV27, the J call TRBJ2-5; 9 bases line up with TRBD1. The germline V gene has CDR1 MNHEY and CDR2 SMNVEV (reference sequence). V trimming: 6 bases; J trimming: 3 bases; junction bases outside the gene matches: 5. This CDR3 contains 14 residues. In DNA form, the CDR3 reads TGTGCCAGCAGGGCGACAGGGGGGAAAGAGACCCAGTACTTC. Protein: CASRATGGKETQYF.

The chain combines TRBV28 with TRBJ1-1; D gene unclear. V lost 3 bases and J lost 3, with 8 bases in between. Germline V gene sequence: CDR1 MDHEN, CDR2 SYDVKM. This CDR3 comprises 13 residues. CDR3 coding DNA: TGTGCCAGCAGTTTCTTTAGGGACACTGAAGCTTTCTTT. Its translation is CASSFFRDTEAFF. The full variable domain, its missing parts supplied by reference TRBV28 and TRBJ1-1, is DVKVTQSSRYLVKRTGEKVFLECVQDMDHENMFWYRQDPGLGLRLIYFSYDVKMKEKGDIPEGYSVSREKKERFSLILESASTNQTSMYLCASSFFRDTEAFFGQGTRLTVV.

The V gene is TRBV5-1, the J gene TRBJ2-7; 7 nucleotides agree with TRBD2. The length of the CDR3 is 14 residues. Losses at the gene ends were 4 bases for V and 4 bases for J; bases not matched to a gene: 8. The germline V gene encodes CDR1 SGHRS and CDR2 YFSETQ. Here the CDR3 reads CASSQATAGYEQYF. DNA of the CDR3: TGCGCCAGCAGCCAGGCTACAGCGGGGTACGAGCAGTACTTC.